This entry concerns a single TCR beta chain. Its cognate antigen has yet to be identified. No much larger clonotype is one base removed from it; base qualities were not supplied. These data belong to a study of cytomegalovirus exposure and HLA in healthy donors (dated by TCRdb to 2017 to 2019). With respect to the entire study: An earlier analysis of roughly 500 of the donors reported about 260 Gb of sequence data and 117 million unique TCR beta sequences obtained from some 170 million T cells. An early release that covered roughly 600 HLA-typed donors contained about 290 gigabases of sequencing data and some 87 million unique TCR sequences. Of the 300 to 500 genotyped donors, roughly 76% were placed in the genetic ancestry cluster associated with self-reported Caucasian donors. The study aimed to test whether cataloging public T cell receptors could reveal signatures of past pathogen exposure. The study used immunosequencing to profile the T cell repertoires of approximately 650 subjects and linked those repertoires to cytomegalovirus serostatus. In addition to the first cohort of several hundred subjects, a separate validation cohort of approximately 120 different subjects was used. High-throughput TCR immunosequencing, statistical association of individual TCRs with disease status, and machine learning were combined to predict cytomegalovirus infection status. A later analysis re-analyzed previously published TCR beta repertoires from 666 donors and added high-resolution HLA genotyping to study TCR occurrence patterns. In the later analysis, no new phenotypic data were used to find candidate immune exposures; instead, reliance was placed on TCR beta sequences and their occurrence across donors. In an earlier analysis of 587 of the donors, high-throughput TCR beta sequencing was used to judge whether each TCR beta V gene segment behaved as functional or pseudogenic. Donor age, sex, ethnicity and CMV serostatus were collected together with the repertoire data. A later genetic analysis took genome-wide SNP genotypes for about three fifths of the 666 donors and used that subset as a discovery cohort. All discovery cohort repertoires had been generated using a single sequencing platform. HLA typing covered class I and class II loci at four-digit resolution. Typing coverage differed by locus: A, B, C, DRB1 and DQB1 were typed in roughly 620-630 donors, DQA1 in about 550, DPA1 in 600 to 610, and DPB1 in 400 to 480. About five DR-DQ haplotypes were handled as single units for association and clustering, since linkage in the cohort was strong. Among some 410 genotyped donors of the cohort, an average of about 240,000 unique TCR beta nucleotide sequences were sequenced per donor, 15% to 20% of them non-productive.

The cohort was made up of 666 healthy bone marrow donors. Cohort members were all nominally healthy when sampled, although unrecorded immune exposures were likely present. The donor tested CMV seropositive, placing the donor among the 250 to 300 seropositive members of the cohort. Each donor provided a peripheral blood sample, and peripheral blood mononuclear cells were used for TCR beta sequencing. Genomic DNA was extracted from the blood cell samples with the Qiagen DNeasy Blood Extraction Kit. Library prep was done by the immunoSEQ multiplex PCR assay. For the multiplex PCR, a mixture combining 60 forward primers for TCR Vbeta segments and 13 reverse primers for TCR Jbeta segments was used. Amplification of the CDR3 region of rearranged TCR beta genes was performed with a multiplex PCR assay on genomic DNA. On the Illumina HiSeq System, the amplified TCR beta libraries were sequenced as 87-base-pair reads. Per the original workflow: In a later analysis, some 80 million unique TCR beta chains were counted across the roughly 670 repertoires, and roughly 11 million of these chains were shared by at least two donors. Raw reads were error-corrected and collapsed into unique sequences by a nearest-neighbor algorithm in which closely related sequences were merged to remove PCR and sequencing errors. Alignment of CDR3 sequences to IMGT reference sequences was used to assign V, D and J gene segments. For a sequence to be retained, a match of at least six nucleotides was required to both a V gene segment and a J gene segment. A rearrangement counted as productive if the CDR3 had no stop codons and remained in frame with V and J, and every other rearrangement counted as non-productive. Following IMGT convention, CDR3 was defined as the stretch from the second conserved V-encoded cysteine to the conserved J-encoded phenylalanine. The earlier analysis of about 620 of the donors excluded sequences that lacked an unambiguous match to a single V gene segment. An earlier analysis of 587 of the donors classified V segments as functional when productive rearrangements were above 56.7% and as segregating when the standard deviation between donors was above 5%. To diagnose cytomegalovirus status from the catalog of TCR beta chain sequences, a statistical classification framework was built. In a later analysis, TCR nucleotide sequences were compared against IMGT/GENE-DB human TR gene sequences so that V and J genes could be assigned. A later analysis assigned CDR3 sequences and most-parsimonious VDJ recombination scenarios with the TCRdist pipeline. In a later analysis, each TCR beta chain was defined by its CDR3 amino acid sequence together with its V-gene family, and reads lacking a unique V-gene family were excluded. In a later analysis, 500 to 700 highly shared, low-generation-probability nucleotide sequences were removed to address suspected cross-contamination and a sequencing artifact. In a later analysis, a clonal expansion index was calculated for each public chain from normalized within-repertoire ranks of inferred template counts. A later analysis computed generation probabilities with a VDJ recombination model fitted to out-of-frame rearrangements, and checked the results against IGoR. In a later analysis, hypergeometric tests were used to score TCR-TCR, TCR-HLA and TCR-CMV co-occurrence, with a repertoire-size bias correction applied to TCR pairs. In a later analysis, false discovery rates were estimated by permuting HLA or CMV assignments 20 times. A later analysis grouped co-occurring TCRs with DBSCAN, adding TCRdist sequence similarity when clustering within HLA-allele-positive subsets. Repertoires with fewer than 30,000 or more than 120,000 public chains were left out of co-occurrence clustering, as were five repertoires with anomalous nucleotide sharing. TCRdb holds this immuneACCESS table with in-frame rearrangements only. Some clones are missing; in checked studies, unresolved V genes explain under half, and the rest has no known cause. That table supplies the V and J calls and clone size; D and trimming were determined from the DNA. The table for this sample lists about 82,000 clones; 55% to 65% of them were counted only once. Over 14% of the sample comes from the top ten.

CDR1 is given as LNHNV and CDR2 as YYDKDF, both from the germline V gene (reference sequence). The CDR3 runs 15 residues from the cysteine to the phenylalanine. Of the read, only the CDR3 DNA is kept; its 45 bases are in frame from base 1. V and J are trimmed by 9 bases and 0 bases, and the gene matches miss 7 bases of the junction. Overall study results and their limits: A group of highly shared sequence variants was considered likely to be a technical artifact of the sequencing pipeline. Strong co-occurrence of HLA alleles, especially DR and DQ, made assigning TCR associations to individual alleles difficult. Most CMV-associated TCR beta chains appeared to be HLA-restricted in a later analysis, and the HLA associations seemed to be driven largely by CMV exposure. The earlier analysis of nearly 600 of the donors excluded approximately 15 rarely observed V segments, including chromosome 9 orphons, because counts were too low. Because the 87-base-pair reads could not distinguish some IMGT-functional V segments, including TRBV6-2 and TRBV6-3, those segments were excluded. Cytomegalovirus status was reported to be diagnosed by the classifier with high specificity and sensitivity in both the original and validation cohorts. At a false discovery rate of 0.05, a later analysis linked approximately 18,000 TCR beta sequences to specific HLA alleles. In a later analysis, the rate of TCR association differed among HLA loci, with DRB1 alleles having the most associated TCRs and HLA-C alleles having the fewest. V-gene and J-gene trimming of TCR beta chains was associated with a missense DCLRE1C variant in a later genetic analysis, and the association was replicated in an independent cohort. Sequencing depth was assumed to be roughly uniform across donors in the presence/absence analyses, though that assumption may not hold. Correlated functional status among segregating V segments might be attributable to linkage disequilibrium, but an unknown experimental factor could not be ruled out. In vitro tests confirmed that a few of the cytomegalovirus-associated TCR beta chains recognize cytomegalovirus antigens. A further reported finding was that TCR beta sequences accurately predicted the HLA-A and HLA-B alleles for most subjects in the first cohort. An earlier analysis of approximately 500 of the donors showed that most TCR beta V segments appeared in productive rearrangements either about 87% or about 30% of the time, which broadly matched IMGT annotations. HLA typing was unavailable for some donors at each locus, so association tests used only the typed subset. In a later analysis, HLA-associated TCR beta chains were found to be more clonally expanded and to have lower generation probabilities than equally common non-associated chains. While some public TCRs were present in many individuals, most TCR sequences turned up only very rarely across donors. In a later genetic analysis, fewer N-insertions in productive TCRs were reported among donors in an Asian-associated ancestry cluster than the roughly 700-donor mean. This cohort had only TCR beta chains sequenced, and the lack of alpha or paired-chain data limited which features could be detected. The study gave a list of under 200 TCR beta chains associated with cytomegalovirus. For the cohort, immune exposure information was limited to CMV serostatus. A later analysis reported that several top co-occurrence clusters appeared linked to parvovirus B19, influenza, CMV and Epstein-Barr virus. The authors suggested that the approach could potentially be generalized to other disease states and immunological phenotypes.

The sample comprised PBMCs. The V and J segments used are TRBV15 and TRBJ1-4, and 7 bases in between align with TRBD1. This receptor was identified in a woman in her 40s in good health and CMV-seropositive. The CDR3 protein is CATKGTEATNEKLFF. Here is the DNA: TGTGCCACAAAGGGGACAGAGGCAACTAATGAAAAACTGTTTTTT.